This TCR beta chain was obtained from a study of human T cells and chemical hapten exposure. Study details: Sensitization applied 2% DPC to approximately 2 cm by approximately 2 cm of upper inner arm skin.

The sample holds many counts of this clonotype. Noted time point: pre-sensitization, week 0. Treatment specified: therapeutic diphenylcyclopropenone sensitization with weekly scalp DPC. For the library, individual cDNA molecules each received unique molecular identifiers. TCRdb independently ran MiXCR on the RACE reads; one entry per CDR3 protein. The table shows some 250,000 distinct CDR3 sequences, with about 7.7% occurring only once. The CDR3 runs 15 residues. Trimming stripped 5 bases from V and 0 bases from J, with 11 bases between. The receptor was isolated from a man between 18 and 29 years old with alopecia areata. Some clones in this sample may be carry-over from other donors' samples. The rearrangement links TRBV12-3 or TRBV12-4 to TRBJ2-4; D unresolved. The source was whole blood, collected in connection with sensitization to the hapten diphenylcyclopropenone (DPC). The chain's CDR3 is CASSAPLVAKNIQYF. The CDR3 DNA sequence: TGTGCCAGCAGTGCCCCGCTCGTAGCCAAAAACATTCAGTACTTC.